This paragraph reports one T cell receptor (beta chain). This clone was counted only a few times. Its antigen is not yet known. Base qualities are not recorded, but no much larger clone differs from it by a single base. Trimming removed 2 bases from V and 11 bases from J, leaving 10 bases between the germline ends. The germline V gene (reference sequence) specifies MNHNY as CDR1 and SVGAGI as CDR2. Its CDR3 holds 12 amino acids, cysteine through phenylalanine. The retained sequence is limited to the CDR3, 36 bases, with the frame set at the first base. This sample is part of a study of cytomegalovirus exposure and HLA in healthy donors (TCRdb year 2017). In terms of the full investigation: An earlier analysis of several hundred of the donors reported roughly 270 Gb of sequence data and about 100 million unique TCR beta sequences from about 200 million T cells. About 300 gigabases of sequencing data and around 85 million unique TCR sequences made up an early release that covered fewer than 650 HLA-typed donors. An earlier analysis of roughly 580 of the donors used high-throughput TCR beta sequencing to judge whether each TCR beta V gene segment behaved as functional or pseudogenic. To study patterns of TCR occurrence, a later analysis re-analyzed previously published TCR beta repertoires from 650 to 750 donors and added high-resolution HLA genotyping. The aim of the study was to test whether cataloging public T cell receptors could identify signatures of past pathogen exposure. Using immunosequencing, the study profiled T cell repertoires from approximately 700 subjects and related those repertoires to cytomegalovirus serostatus. Among some 400 genotyped donors of the cohort, an average of roughly 230,000 unique TCR beta nucleotide sequences was sequenced per donor, of which 15% to 20% were non-productive. In a later genetic analysis, genome-wide SNP genotypes for about three fifths of the roughly 670 donors were used, and that subset was treated as a discovery cohort. In addition to the first cohort of about 650 subjects, a separate validation cohort of approximately 120 different subjects was used. The genetic ancestry cluster associated with self-reported Caucasian donors included approximately 85% of the roughly 390 genotyped donors. All discovery cohort repertoires had been generated on a single sequencing platform. High-throughput TCR immunosequencing, statistical association of individual TCRs with disease status, and machine learning were combined to predict cytomegalovirus infection status. Rather than drawing on any new phenotypic data, the later analysis identified candidate immune exposures from TCR beta sequences and the way those sequences occurred across donors. Both class I and class II loci were covered by HLA typing, at four-digit resolution. About five DR-DQ haplotypes were treated as single units for association and clustering because of strong linkage in the cohort. Typing coverage differed by locus: A, B, C, DRB1 and DQB1 were typed in roughly 620-630 donors, DQA1 in 522, DPA1 in some 570, and DPB1 in 472. Donor age, sex, ethnicity and CMV serostatus were compiled alongside the repertoire data.

The full study reports these points: It was suggested by the authors that the approach could potentially be generalized to other disease states and immunological phenotypes. Compared with the roughly 710-donor mean, donors in an Asian-associated ancestry cluster had fewer N-insertions in productive TCRs, according to a later genetic analysis. Because HLA typing was missing for some donors at each locus, association tests included only the typed subset. A later analysis found that most CMV-associated TCR beta chains appeared HLA-restricted, with HLA associations seemingly driven largely by CMV exposure. Roughly uniform sequencing depth across donors was assumed in presence/absence analyses, although this assumption may not hold. Correlated functional status among segregating V segments might be attributable to linkage disequilibrium, but an unknown experimental factor could not be ruled out. The study listed 164 TCR beta chains as associated with cytomegalovirus. A cluster of highly shared sequence variants was judged likely to represent a technical artifact of the sequencing pipeline. This cohort had only TCR beta chains sequenced, and the lack of alpha or paired-chain data limited which features could be detected. Most TCR sequences were observed very rarely across donors, whereas some public TCRs were present in many individuals. An association between a missense DCLRE1C variant and V-gene and J-gene trimming of TCR beta chains was found in a later genetic analysis and replicated in an independent cohort. A later analysis found that HLA-associated TCR beta chains were more clonally expanded and had lower generation probabilities than equally common non-associated chains. In an earlier analysis of approximately 590 of the donors, most TCR beta V segments were observed in productive rearrangements about 90% or about 30% of the time, broadly matching IMGT annotations. A further reported finding was that TCR beta sequences accurately predicted the HLA-A and HLA-B alleles for most subjects in the first cohort. Three of the identified cytomegalovirus-associated TCR beta chains were confirmed in vitro to be specific for cytomegalovirus antigens. Because counts were too low, roughly 18 rarely observed V segments, including chromosome 9 orphons, were left out of the earlier analysis of over 550 of the donors. For the cohort, immune exposure information was limited to CMV serostatus. In a later analysis, TCR association rates were found to vary across HLA loci, with the most associated TCRs seen for DRB1 alleles and the fewest for HLA-C alleles. Some IMGT-functional V segments, including TRBV6-2 and TRBV6-3, could not be distinguished by the 87-base-pair reads and were therefore excluded. A later analysis reported that several top co-occurrence clusters appeared linked to parvovirus B19, influenza, CMV and Epstein-Barr virus. The classifier was reported to diagnose cytomegalovirus status with high specificity and sensitivity in both the original cohort and the validation cohort. A later analysis associated approximately 17,000 TCR beta sequences with specific HLA alleles at a false discovery rate of 0.05. Strong co-occurrence of HLA alleles, especially DR and DQ, made assigning TCR associations to individual alleles difficult.

Library creation used the immunoSEQ multiplex PCR assay. For the multiplex PCR, a mixture combining 60 forward primers for TCR Vbeta segments and 13 reverse primers for TCR Jbeta segments was used. The CDR3 region of rearranged TCR beta genes was amplified from genomic DNA with a multiplex PCR assay. The Illumina HiSeq System was used to sequence the amplified TCR beta libraries as 87-base-pair reads. In the authors' own workflow: A later analysis counted about 82 million unique TCR beta chains across the 550 to 700 repertoires, and roughly 11 million of these chains were shared by at least two donors. Raw reads were error-corrected and collapsed into unique sequences by a nearest-neighbor algorithm in which closely related sequences were merged to remove PCR and sequencing errors. To assign V, D and J gene segments, CDR3 sequences were aligned to IMGT reference sequences. For a sequence to be retained, at least a six-nucleotide match to both a V gene segment and a J gene segment was required. A rearrangement counted as productive if the CDR3 had no stop codons and remained in frame with V and J, and every other rearrangement counted as non-productive. CDR3 was defined by IMGT convention, running from the second conserved V-encoded cysteine to the conserved J-encoded phenylalanine. The earlier analysis of around 640 of the donors excluded sequences that lacked an unambiguous match to a single V gene segment. In an earlier analysis of 450 to 700 of the donors, V segments were called functional above 56.7% productive rearrangements and were called segregating when the between-donor standard deviation exceeded 5%. To diagnose cytomegalovirus status from the catalog of TCR beta chain sequences, a statistical classification framework was built. In a later analysis, TCR nucleotide sequences were compared against IMGT/GENE-DB human TR gene sequences so that V and J genes could be assigned. A later analysis assigned CDR3 sequences and most-parsimonious VDJ recombination scenarios with the TCRdist pipeline. A later analysis defined each TCR beta chain by its CDR3 amino acid sequence plus V-gene family, and excluded reads lacking a unique V-gene family. In a later analysis, 450 to 600 highly shared, low-generation-probability nucleotide sequences were removed to address suspected cross-contamination and a sequencing artifact. In a later analysis, a clonal expansion index was calculated for each public chain from normalized within-repertoire ranks of inferred template counts. Generation probabilities in a later analysis came from a VDJ recombination model fitted to out-of-frame rearrangements, and those results were checked against IGoR. A later analysis scored TCR-TCR, TCR-HLA and TCR-CMV co-occurrence with hypergeometric tests, applying a repertoire-size bias correction to TCR pairs. To estimate false discovery rates, a later analysis permuted the HLA or CMV assignments 20 times. A later analysis grouped co-occurring TCRs with DBSCAN, adding TCRdist sequence similarity when clustering within HLA-allele-positive subsets. Repertoires with fewer than 30,000 or more than 120,000 public chains, plus five repertoires with anomalous nucleotide sharing, were excluded from co-occurrence clustering. TCRdb re-hosts the immuneACCESS table, in-frame sequences only. Its copies lack some clones; in the studies checked, an unresolved V gene accounts for under half of them, and the cause for the rest is not known. For V, J and clone size, that table is used; D and trimming come from the DNA. This sample has approximately 120,000 clones in its table, and approximately 17% of those were observed once. About 3% of the sample is taken by the ten largest.

The cohort consisted of some 730 healthy bone marrow donors. At the time of sampling, all cohort members were nominally healthy, though unrecorded immune exposures were likely present. The donor tested CMV seropositive and was one of the 289 seropositive cohort members. Each donor provided a peripheral blood sample, and peripheral blood mononuclear cells were used for TCR beta sequencing. The Qiagen DNeasy Blood Extraction Kit was used to extract genomic DNA from the blood cell samples. The source material was PBMCs. The rearranged segments are TRBV6-6 and TRBJ2-4, with a tentative D gene TRBD1 over 5 matching bases. The source is a female donor in good health and CMV-seropositive. The DNA reads as follows: TGTGCCAGCAGTTACGGCGTGGGGCTTCAGTACTTC. This is translated as CASSYGVGLQYF.